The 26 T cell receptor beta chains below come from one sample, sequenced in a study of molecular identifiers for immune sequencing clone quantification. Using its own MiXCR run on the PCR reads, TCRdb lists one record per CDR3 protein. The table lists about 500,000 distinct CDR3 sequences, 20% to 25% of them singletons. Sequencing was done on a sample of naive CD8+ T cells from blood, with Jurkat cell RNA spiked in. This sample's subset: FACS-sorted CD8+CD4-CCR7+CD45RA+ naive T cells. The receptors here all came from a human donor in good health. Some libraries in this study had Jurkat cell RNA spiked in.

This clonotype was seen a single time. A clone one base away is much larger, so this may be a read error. This chain's CDR3 is CAWDPGQRGTEAFF. The CDR3 DNA follows: TGTGCCTGGGACCCGGGACAGAGGGGCACTGAAGCTTTCTTT. This chain links TRBV30 with TRBJ1-1; TRBD1 matches 7 bases. Germline-derived CDR1 and CDR2 are GTSNPN and SVGIG (reference sequence). The V and J ends lost 5 bases and 4 bases, in that order; junction bases with no gene match: 10. This CDR3 contains 14 residues.

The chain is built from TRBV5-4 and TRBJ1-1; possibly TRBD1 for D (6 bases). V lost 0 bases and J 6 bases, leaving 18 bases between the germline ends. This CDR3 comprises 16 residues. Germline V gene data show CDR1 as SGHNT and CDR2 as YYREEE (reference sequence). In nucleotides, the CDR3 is TGTGCCAGCAGCTTGGGGGGGGCCGGGGTCGACTCTGAAGCTTTCTTT. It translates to CASSLGGAGVDSEAFF.

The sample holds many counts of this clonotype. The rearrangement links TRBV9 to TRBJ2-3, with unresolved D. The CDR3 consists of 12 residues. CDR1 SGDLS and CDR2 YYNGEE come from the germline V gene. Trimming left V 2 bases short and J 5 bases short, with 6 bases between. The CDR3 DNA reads TGTGCCAGCAGCGTTTTCGAAGATACGCAGTATTTT. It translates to CASSVFEDTQYF.

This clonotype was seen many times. CDR3 region: CASSLDGSGRYEQYF. The DNA for the CDR3 is TGTGCCAGCAGCTTAGACGGATCTGGCCGATACGAGCAGTACTTC. This rearrangement joins TRBV7-6 to TRBJ2-7; D gene uncertain. CDR3 length: 15 residues. V gave up 1 base and J gave up 4 bases, with 14 bases separating them. CDR1 is SGHVS and CDR2 is FNYEAQ in the germline V gene.

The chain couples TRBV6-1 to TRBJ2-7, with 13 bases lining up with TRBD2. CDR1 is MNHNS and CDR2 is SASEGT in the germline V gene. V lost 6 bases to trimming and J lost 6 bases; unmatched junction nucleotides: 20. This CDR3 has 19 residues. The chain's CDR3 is CASSESRGPRTSGSIEQYF. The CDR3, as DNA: TGTGCCAGCAGCGAGTCGAGGGGGCCCAGGACTAGCGGGAGCATCGAGCAGTACTTC.

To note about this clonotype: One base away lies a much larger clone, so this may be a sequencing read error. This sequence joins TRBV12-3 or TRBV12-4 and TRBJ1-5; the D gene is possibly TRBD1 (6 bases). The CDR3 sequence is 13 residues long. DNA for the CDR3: TGTGCCAGCAGTGCCCAGGGGAATCAGCCCCAGCGTTTT. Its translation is CASSAQGNQPQRF.

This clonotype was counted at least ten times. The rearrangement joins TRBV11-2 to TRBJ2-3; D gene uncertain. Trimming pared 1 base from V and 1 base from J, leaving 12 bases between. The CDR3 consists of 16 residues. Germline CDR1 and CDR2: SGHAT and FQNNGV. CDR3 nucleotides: TGTGCCAGCAGCTTAGTGGATTTTGGGGGCACAGATACGCAGTATTTT. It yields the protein CASSLVDFGGTDTQYF.

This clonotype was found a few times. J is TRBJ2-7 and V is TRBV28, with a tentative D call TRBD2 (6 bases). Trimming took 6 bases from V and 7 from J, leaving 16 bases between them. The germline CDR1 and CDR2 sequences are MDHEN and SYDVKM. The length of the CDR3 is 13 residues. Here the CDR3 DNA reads TGTGCCAGCAGCCAGGACTACCTGTCGGAGCAGTACTTC. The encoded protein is CASSQDYLSEQYF.

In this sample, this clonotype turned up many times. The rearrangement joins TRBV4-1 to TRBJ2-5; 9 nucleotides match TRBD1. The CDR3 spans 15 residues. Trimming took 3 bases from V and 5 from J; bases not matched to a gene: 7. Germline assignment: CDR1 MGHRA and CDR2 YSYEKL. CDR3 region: CASSQQDRGGETQYF. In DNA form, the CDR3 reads TGCGCCAGCAGCCAGCAGGACAGGGGAGGGGAGACCCAGTACTTC.

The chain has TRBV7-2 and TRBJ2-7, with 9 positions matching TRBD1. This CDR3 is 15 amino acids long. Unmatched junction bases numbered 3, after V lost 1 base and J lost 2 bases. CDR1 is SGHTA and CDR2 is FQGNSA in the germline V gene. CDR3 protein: CASSLVDRGAYEQYF. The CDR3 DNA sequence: TGTGCCAGCAGCTTAGTTGACAGGGGGGCCTACGAGCAGTACTTC. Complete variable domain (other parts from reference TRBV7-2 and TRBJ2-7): GAGVSQSPSNKVTEKGKDVELRCDPISGHTALYWYRQSLGQGLEFLIYFQGNSAPDKSGLPSDRFSAERTGGSVSTLTIQRTQQEDSAVYLCASSLVDRGAYEQYFGPGTRLTVT.

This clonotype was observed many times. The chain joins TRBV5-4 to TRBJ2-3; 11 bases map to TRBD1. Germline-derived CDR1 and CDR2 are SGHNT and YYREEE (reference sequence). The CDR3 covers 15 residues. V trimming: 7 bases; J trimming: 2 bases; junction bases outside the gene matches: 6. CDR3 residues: CASGGQGADTDTQYF. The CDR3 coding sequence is TGTGCCAGCGGCGGACAGGGGGCAGACACAGATACGCAGTATTTT.

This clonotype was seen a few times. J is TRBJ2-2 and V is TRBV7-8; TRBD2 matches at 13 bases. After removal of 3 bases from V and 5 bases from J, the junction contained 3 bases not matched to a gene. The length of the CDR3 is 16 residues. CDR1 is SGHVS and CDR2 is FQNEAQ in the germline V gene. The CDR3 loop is CASSLLTSGGTGELFF. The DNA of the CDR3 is TGTGCCAGCAGCTTGTTGACTAGCGGGGGGACCGGGGAGCTGTTTTTT.

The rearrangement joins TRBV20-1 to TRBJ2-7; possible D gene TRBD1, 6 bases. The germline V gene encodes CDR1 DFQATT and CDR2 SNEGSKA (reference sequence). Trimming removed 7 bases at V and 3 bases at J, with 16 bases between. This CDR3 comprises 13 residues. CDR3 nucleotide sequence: TGCAGTGTGCTTGGACAGCAACTCTACGAGCAGTACTTC. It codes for CSVLGQQLYEQYF.

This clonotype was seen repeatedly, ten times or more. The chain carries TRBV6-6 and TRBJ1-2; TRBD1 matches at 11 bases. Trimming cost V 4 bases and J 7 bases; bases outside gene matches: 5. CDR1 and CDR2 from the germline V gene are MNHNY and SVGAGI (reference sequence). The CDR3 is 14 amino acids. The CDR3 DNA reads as TGTGCCAGCAGTTTAGGACAGGGGGCGCGTGGCTACACCTTC. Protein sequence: CASSLGQGARGYTF.

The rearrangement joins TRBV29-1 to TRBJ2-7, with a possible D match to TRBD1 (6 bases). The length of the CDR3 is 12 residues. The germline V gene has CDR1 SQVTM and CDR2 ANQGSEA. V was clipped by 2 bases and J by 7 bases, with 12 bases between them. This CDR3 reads CSVEQGIEEQYF. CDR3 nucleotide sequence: TGCAGCGTTGAACAGGGGATTGAGGAGCAGTACTTC.

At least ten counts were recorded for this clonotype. DNA for the CDR3: TGTGCCAGCAGTTTCGATTCCAAGGTGTTTTTT. Protein sequence: CASSFDSKVFF. The chain combines TRBV28 with TRBJ2-2; no clear D. Trimming shortened V by 3 bases and J by 15 bases, and 11 bases separated the two germline ends. CDR3 size: 11 residues. The germline gives CDR1 MDHEN, CDR2 SYDVKM. The variable domain in full, completed from reference TRBV28 and TRBJ2-2, reads DVKVTQSSRYLVKRTGEKVFLECVQDMDHENMFWYRQDPGLGLRLIYFSYDVKMKEKGDIPEGYSVSREKKERFSLILESASTNQTSMYLCASSFDSKVFFGEGSRLTVL.

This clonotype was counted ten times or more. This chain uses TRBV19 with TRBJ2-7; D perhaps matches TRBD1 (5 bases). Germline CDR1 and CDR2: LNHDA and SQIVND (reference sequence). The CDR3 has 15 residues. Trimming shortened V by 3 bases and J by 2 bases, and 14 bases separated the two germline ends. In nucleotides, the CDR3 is TGTGCCAGTAGTATCAAGTCCCAGGGCCCCTACGAGCAGTACTTC. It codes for CASSIKSQGPYEQYF.

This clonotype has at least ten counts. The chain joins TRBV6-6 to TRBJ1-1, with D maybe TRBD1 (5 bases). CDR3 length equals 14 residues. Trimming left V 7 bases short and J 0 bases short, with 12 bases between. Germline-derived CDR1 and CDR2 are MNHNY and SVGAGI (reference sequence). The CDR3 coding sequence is TGTGCCAGCAAAGGGGTCCCGCTGAACACTGAAGCTTTCTTT. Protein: CASKGVPLNTEAFF.

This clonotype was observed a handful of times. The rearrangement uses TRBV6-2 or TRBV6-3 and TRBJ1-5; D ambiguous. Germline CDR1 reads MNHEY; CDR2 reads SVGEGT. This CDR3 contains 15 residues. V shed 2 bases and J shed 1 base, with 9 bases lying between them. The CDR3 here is CASSYQHWSNQPQHF. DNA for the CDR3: TGTGCCAGCAGTTACCAGCACTGGAGCAATCAGCCCCAGCATTTT.

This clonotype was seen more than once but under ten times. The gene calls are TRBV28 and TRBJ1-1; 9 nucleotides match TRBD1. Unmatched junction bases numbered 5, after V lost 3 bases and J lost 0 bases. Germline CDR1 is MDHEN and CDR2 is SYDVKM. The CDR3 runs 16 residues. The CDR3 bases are TGTGCCAGCAGTTTCGGACAGGGGATCATGAACACTGAAGCTTTCTTT. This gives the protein CASSFGQGIMNTEAFF. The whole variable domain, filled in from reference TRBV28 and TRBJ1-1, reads DVKVTQSSRYLVKRTGEKVFLECVQDMDHENMFWYRQDPGLGLRLIYFSYDVKMKEKGDIPEGYSVSREKKERFSLILESASTNQTSMYLCASSFGQGIMNTEAFFGQGTRLTVV.

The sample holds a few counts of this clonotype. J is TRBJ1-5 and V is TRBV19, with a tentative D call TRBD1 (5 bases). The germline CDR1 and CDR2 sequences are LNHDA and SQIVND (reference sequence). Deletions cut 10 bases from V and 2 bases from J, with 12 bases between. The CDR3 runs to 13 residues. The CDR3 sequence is CATTRGGNQPQHF. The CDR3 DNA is TGTGCCACCACCCGGGGGGGCAATCAGCCCCAGCATTTT.

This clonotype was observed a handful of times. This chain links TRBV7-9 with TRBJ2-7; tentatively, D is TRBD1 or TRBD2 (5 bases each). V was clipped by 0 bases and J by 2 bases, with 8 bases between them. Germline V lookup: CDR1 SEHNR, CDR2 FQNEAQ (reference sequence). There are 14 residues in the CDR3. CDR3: CASSLAWDPYEQYF. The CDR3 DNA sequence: TGTGCCAGCAGCTTAGCGTGGGACCCCTACGAGCAGTACTTC.

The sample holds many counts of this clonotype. The CDR3 sequence is CASSPSSGGLAKNIQYF. CDR3 DNA: TGTGCCAGCAGCCCCTCGTCGGGGGGGTTAGCCAAAAACATTCAGTACTTC. V and J are TRBV7-9 and TRBJ2-4; 8 bases are a match to TRBD2. This CDR3 spans 17 amino acids. Unmatched junction bases numbered 9, after V lost 5 bases and J lost 0 bases. The germline CDR1 and CDR2 sequences are SEHNR and FQNEAQ (reference sequence).

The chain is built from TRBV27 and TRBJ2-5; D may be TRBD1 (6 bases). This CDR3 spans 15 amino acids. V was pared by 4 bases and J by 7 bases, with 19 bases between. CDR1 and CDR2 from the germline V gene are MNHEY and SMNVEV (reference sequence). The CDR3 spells CASSSRTALDTTQYF. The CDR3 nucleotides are TGTGCCAGCAGTTCCAGGACAGCCTTAGACACGACCCAGTACTTC.

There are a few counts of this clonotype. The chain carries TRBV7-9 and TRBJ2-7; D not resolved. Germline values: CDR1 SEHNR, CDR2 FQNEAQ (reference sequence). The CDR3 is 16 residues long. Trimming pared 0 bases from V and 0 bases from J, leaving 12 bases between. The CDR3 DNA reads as TGTGCCAGCAGCTTAGCCTCAGGACGGTTCTCCTACGAGCAGTACTTC. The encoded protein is CASSLASGRFSYEQYF.

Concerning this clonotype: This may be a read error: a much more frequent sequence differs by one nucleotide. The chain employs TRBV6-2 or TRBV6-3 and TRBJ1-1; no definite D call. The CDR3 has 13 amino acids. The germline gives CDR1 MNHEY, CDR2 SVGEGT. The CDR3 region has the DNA TGTGCCGGCAGCCCATACGTGAACACTGAAGCTTTCTTT. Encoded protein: CAGSPYVNTEAFF.